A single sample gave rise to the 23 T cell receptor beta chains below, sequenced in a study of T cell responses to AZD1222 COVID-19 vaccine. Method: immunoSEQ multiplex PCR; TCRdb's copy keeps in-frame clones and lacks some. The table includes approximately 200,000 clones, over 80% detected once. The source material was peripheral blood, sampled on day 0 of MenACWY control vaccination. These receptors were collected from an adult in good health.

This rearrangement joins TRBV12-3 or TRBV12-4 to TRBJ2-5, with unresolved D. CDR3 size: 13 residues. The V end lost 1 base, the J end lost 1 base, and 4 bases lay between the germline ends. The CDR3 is CASSLGSQETQYF. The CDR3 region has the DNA TGTGCCAGCAGTTTAGGCTCCCAAGAGACCCAGTACTTC.

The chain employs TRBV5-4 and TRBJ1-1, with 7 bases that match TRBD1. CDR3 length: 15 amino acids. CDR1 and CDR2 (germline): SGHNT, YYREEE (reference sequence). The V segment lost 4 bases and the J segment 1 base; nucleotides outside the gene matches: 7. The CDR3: CASSREPGGNTEAFF. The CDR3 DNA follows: TGTGCCAGCAGCCGTGAACCAGGGGGGAACACTGAAGCTTTCTTT.

The CDR3 nucleotides read TGTGCCAGCAGTTTACGGGGACAACAGTATTCACCCCTCCACTTT. It codes for CASSLRGQQYSPLHF. The gene calls are TRBV27 and TRBJ1-6, with D perhaps matching TRBD1 (6 bases). Trimming pared 2 bases from V and 8 bases from J, leaving 13 bases between. The CDR3 length is 15 residues. Germline assignment: CDR1 MNHEY and CDR2 SMNVEV (reference sequence).

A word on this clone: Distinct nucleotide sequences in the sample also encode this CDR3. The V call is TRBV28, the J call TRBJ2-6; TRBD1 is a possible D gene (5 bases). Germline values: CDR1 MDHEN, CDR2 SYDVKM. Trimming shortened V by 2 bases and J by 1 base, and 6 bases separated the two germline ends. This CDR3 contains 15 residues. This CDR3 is CASSLGASGANVLTF. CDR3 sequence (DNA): TGTGCCAGCAGTTTAGGGGCGTCTGGGGCCAACGTCCTGACTTTC.

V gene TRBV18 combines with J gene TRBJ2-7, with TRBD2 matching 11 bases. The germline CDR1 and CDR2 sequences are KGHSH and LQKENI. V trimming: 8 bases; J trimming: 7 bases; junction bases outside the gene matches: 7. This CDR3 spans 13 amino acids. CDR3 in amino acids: CASAGTSGREQYF. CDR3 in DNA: TGTGCCAGCGCCGGGACTAGCGGAAGGGAGCAGTACTTC.

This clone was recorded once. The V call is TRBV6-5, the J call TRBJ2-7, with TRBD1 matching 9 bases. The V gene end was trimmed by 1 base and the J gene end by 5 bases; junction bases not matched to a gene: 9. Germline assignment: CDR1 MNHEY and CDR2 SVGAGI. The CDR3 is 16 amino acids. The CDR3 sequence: CASSYLGTGTGHEQYF. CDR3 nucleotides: TGTGCCAGCAGTTACTTAGGGACAGGGACAGGCCACGAGCAGTACTTC.

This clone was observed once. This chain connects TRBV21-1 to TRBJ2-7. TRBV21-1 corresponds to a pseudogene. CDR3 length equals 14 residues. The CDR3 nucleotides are TGTGCCAGCAGTTCATCCTCGGACTCCTACGAGCAGTACTTC. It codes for CASSSSSDSYEQYF.

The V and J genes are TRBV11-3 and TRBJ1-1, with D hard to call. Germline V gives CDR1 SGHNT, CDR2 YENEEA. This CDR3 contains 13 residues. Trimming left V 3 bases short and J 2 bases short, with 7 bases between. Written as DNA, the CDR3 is TGTGCCAGCAGCTTCAACACTAACACTGAAGCTTTCTTT. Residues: CASSFNTNTEAFF.

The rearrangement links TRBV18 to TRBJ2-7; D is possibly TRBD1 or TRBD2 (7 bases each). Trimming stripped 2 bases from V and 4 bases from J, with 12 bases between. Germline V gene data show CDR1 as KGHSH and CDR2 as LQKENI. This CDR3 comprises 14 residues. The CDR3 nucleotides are TGTGCCAGCTCACCAGTCCAGGGGGGGTACGAGCAGTACTTC. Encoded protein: CASSPVQGGYEQYF.

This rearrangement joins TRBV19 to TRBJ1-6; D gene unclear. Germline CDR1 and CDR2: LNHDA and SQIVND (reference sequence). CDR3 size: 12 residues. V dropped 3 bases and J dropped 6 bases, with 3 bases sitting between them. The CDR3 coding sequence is TGTGCCAGTAGTATTGTTAATTCACCCCTCCACTTT. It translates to CASSIVNSPLHF.

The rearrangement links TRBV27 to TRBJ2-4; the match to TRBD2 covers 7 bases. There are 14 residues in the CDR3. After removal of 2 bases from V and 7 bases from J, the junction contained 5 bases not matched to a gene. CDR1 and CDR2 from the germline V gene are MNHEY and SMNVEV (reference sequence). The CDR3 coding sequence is TGTGCCAGCAGTTTAGTTGCGGGAGTGAACATTCAGTACTTC. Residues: CASSLVAGVNIQYF.

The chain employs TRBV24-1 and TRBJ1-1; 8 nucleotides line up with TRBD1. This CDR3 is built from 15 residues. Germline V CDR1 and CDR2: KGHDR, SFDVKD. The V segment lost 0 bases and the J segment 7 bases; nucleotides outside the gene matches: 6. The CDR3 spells CATSDLVVGQDEAFF. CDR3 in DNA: TGTGCCACCAGTGATTTGGTGGTGGGACAGGATGAAGCTTTCTTT.

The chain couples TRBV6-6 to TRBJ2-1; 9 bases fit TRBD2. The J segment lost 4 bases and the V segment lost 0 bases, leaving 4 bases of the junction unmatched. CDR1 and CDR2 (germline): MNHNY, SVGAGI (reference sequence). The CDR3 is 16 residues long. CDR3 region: CASSYSIAGVYNEQFF. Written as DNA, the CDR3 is TGTGCCAGCAGTTACTCGATAGCGGGGGTGTACAATGAGCAGTTCTTC.

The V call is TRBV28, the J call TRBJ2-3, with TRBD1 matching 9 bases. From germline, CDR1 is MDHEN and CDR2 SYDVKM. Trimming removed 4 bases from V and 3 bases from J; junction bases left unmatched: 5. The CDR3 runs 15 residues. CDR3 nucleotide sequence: TGTGCCAGCAGTTCTGGGACAGGGCAGACAGATACGCAGTATTTT. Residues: CASSSGTGQTDTQYF.

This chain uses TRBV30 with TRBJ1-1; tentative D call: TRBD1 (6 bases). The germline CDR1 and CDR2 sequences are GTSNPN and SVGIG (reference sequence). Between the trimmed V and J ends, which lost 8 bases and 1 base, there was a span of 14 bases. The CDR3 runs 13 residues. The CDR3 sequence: CARPPGANTEAFF. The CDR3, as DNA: TGTGCCCGTCCCCCAGGGGCGAACACTGAAGCTTTCTTT.

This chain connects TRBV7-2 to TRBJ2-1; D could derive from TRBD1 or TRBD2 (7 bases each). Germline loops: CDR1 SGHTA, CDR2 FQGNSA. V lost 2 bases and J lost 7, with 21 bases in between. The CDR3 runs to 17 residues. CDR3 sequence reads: CASSLPGQSTGRNEQFF. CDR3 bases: TGTGCCAGCAGCTTACCGGGACAGTCAACCGGGAGGAATGAGCAGTTCTTC.

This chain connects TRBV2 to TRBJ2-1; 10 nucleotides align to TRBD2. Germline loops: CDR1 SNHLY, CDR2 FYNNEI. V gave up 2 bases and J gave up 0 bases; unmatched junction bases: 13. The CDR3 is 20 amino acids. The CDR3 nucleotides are TGTGCCAGCAGTGAAACATACCGGTCTAGCGGGGGCACCTCCTACAATGAGCAGTTCTTC. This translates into CASSETYRSSGGTSYNEQFF.

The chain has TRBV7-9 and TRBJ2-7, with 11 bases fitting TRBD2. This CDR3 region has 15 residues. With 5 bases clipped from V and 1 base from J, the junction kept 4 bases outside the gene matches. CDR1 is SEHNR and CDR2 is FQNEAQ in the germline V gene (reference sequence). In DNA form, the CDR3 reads TGTGCCAGCAGCCGCCTAGCGGGAGGTTCCTACGAGCAGTACTTC. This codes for CASSRLAGGSYEQYF.

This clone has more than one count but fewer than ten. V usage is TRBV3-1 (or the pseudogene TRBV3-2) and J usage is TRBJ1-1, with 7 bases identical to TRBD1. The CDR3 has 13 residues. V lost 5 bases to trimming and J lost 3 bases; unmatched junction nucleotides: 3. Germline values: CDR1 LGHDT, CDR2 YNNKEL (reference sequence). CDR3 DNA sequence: TGTGCCAGCAGCGGGACAGAATACACTGAAGCTTTCTTT. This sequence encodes CASSGTEYTEAFF.

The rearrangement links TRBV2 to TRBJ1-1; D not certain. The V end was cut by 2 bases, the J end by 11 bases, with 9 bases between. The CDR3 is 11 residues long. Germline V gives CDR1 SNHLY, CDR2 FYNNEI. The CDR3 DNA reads TGTGCCAGCAGTGAAAGGATCGAGGCTTTCTTT. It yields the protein CASSERIEAFF.

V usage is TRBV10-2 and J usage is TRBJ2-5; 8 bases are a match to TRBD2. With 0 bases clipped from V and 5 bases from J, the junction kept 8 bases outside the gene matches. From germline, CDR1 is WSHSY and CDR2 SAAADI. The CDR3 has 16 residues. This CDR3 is CASSESGQRGYETQYF. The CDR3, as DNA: TGCGCCAGCAGTGAGTCGGGCCAGCGGGGGTATGAGACCCAGTACTTC.

DNA of the CDR3: TGTGCCAGCAGCCCGCAGGGATATGGGCACGAGCAGTACTTC. Encoded protein: CASSPQGYGHEQYF. The genes are TRBV3-1 (or the pseudogene TRBV3-2) and TRBJ2-7; possibly TRBD1 for D (5 bases). V was trimmed by 4 bases and J by 5 bases, leaving 15 bases between them. The CDR3 is 14 residues long. The germline CDR1 and CDR2 sequences are LGHDT and YNNKEL (reference sequence).

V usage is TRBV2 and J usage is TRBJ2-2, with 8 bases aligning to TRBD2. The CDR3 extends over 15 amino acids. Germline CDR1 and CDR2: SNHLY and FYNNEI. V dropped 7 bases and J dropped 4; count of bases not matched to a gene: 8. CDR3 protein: CASTEAGVGTGELFF. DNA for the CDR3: TGTGCCAGCACCGAAGCGGGAGTGGGCACCGGGGAGCTGTTTTTT.